The subject of this entry is one TCR beta chain. The CDR3 sequence is 12 residues long. Germline V lookup: CDR1 LNHDA, CDR2 SQIVND (reference sequence). V shed 6 bases and J shed 7 bases, with 12 bases lying between them. Data came from immunoSEQ multiplex PCR; TCRdb stores just in-frame clones and leaves some out. The repertoire has around 330,000 clones, 85% of them found once; the top ten carry approximately 1.9%. This sample is part of a study of blood T cell repertoires in COVID-19. For the study at large: From the United States, Italy and Spain came samples of acute and convalescent COVID-19. PBMCs, B-cell-depleted T cells, or T cells were the source of the cDNA or gDNA that made up the material.

Clinical history as reported by participants underpinned cohort assignment. Sequenced: PBMCs or T cells enriched from blood (not recorded which). This rearrangement joins TRBV19 to TRBJ1-2; TRBD1 might be the D (5 bases). The source is a woman in her thirties who had been exposed to COVID-19. DNA of the CDR3: TGTGCCAGTAGGATGGGCGGGACTGGCTACACCTTC. It translates to CASRMGGTGYTF.